The source of this TCR beta chain is a study of cytotoxic CD8 clonotypes in ibrutinib-treated CLL. Study-level background: Across the patients, some ten were relapsed/refractory, about 15 treatment-naive and approximately 17 IGHV unmutated. Response samples were taken after a median roughly twelve months of treatment, range 6 to 36. General study results and limits: Rising at ibrutinib response, clonality subsequently fell back toward baseline at progression.

This clone was found a few times. Its matching antigen is unknown. The data were produced by immunoSEQ multiplex PCR, yet TCRdb's version contains in-frame clones alone and is incomplete. The sample consists of 35,000 to 50,000 clones, roughly 72% of them appearing once. TCR beta libraries used around 2 micrograms of genomic DNA from cryopreserved PBMCs. The sample in question was PBMCs, obtained at disease progression, from a patient treated with ibrutinib. This receptor was taken from a human donor with chronic lymphocytic leukemia.

CDR3 sequence reads: CASSQVQGYADTQYF. In nucleotides, the CDR3 is TGCGCCAGCAGCCAAGTTCAGGGGTACGCAGATACGCAGTATTTT. V usage is TRBV4-1 and J usage is TRBJ2-3; D might be TRBD1 (6 bases). Germline assignment: CDR1 MGHRA and CDR2 YSYEKL. CDR3 length equals 15 residues. V was clipped by 1 base and J by 4 bases, with 12 bases between them.